The 31 T cell receptor beta chains listed next were all sequenced from one sample in a study of identical twins. MiXCR, applied by TCRdb to the 5' RACE reads, yields one record per CDR3 protein. The sample contains about 450,000 distinct CDR3 sequences, about 18% of which appear only once. Material: naive T cells sorted from blood. The source is a man in his fifties in good health.

With respect to this clonotype: Compared with germline, one end of the junction differs, possibly owing to a read error. The J gene is TRBJ2-2, the V gene TRBV6-4; weak D call: TRBD2 (5 bases). Germline lookup yields CDR1 MRHNA and CDR2 SNTAGT. This CDR3 is built from 13 residues. The CDR3 spells CASSDPDTGEMFF. CDR3 coding DNA: TGTGCCAGCAGTGACCCAGACACCGGGGAGATGTTTTTT.

V usage is TRBV27 and J usage is TRBJ2-7; TRBD2 matches at 8 bases. The V and J ends lost 6 bases and 1 base, in that order; junction bases with no gene match: 5. The CDR3 runs 14 residues. CDR1 MNHEY and CDR2 SMNVEV come from the germline V gene (reference sequence). CDR3 residues: CASSSGTRSYEQYF. In DNA, the CDR3 is TGTGCCAGCAGCTCCGGGACTAGGTCCTACGAGCAGTACTTC.

This clonotype was seen at least ten times. The chain joins TRBV20-1 to TRBJ2-5, with 8 bases lining up with TRBD1. With V trimmed by 3 bases and J by 1 base, 1 base remained unmatched. The length of the CDR3 is 13 residues. Germline CDR1 reads DFQATT; CDR2 reads SNEGSKA (reference sequence). As DNA, the CDR3 is TGCAGTGCTAGTGACAGGGGCCAAGAGACCCAGTACTTC. Translating it yields CSASDRGQETQYF.

This clonotype was picked up a small number of times. The chain couples TRBV12-3 or TRBV12-4 to TRBJ2-5, with TRBD2 matching 11 bases. The CDR3 has 13 residues. V shed 6 bases, J shed 7 bases, and the junction held 4 bases outside the gene matches. The chain's CDR3 is CASSPSGGRTQYF. In nucleotides, the CDR3 is TGTGCCAGCAGCCCTAGCGGGGGGCGGACCCAGTACTTC.

The chain links TRBV10-3 to TRBJ2-4, with D tentatively TRBD1 (6 bases). Germline values: CDR1 ENHRY, CDR2 SYGVKD. The CDR3 is 14 residues long. Trimming took off 6 bases at V and 2 bases at J, with 11 bases between the two ends. CDR3 amino acids: CAISPDSTKNIQYF. The CDR3 DNA reads TGTGCCATCAGCCCGGACAGCACCAAAAACATTCAGTACTTC.

This chain connects TRBV27 to TRBJ2-7, with TRBD1 as a possible D gene (7 bases). Trimming cost V 3 bases and J 1 base, with 19 bases left between them. Germline assignment: CDR1 MNHEY and CDR2 SMNVEV (reference sequence). This CDR3 comprises 17 residues. The CDR3 loop reads CASSFGTGDSISYEQYF. The CDR3 region has the DNA TGTGCCAGCAGTTTCGGGACGGGGGACAGTATATCCTACGAGCAGTACTTC.

The V call is TRBV12-3 or TRBV12-4, the J call TRBJ2-1; 11 bases fit TRBD1. CDR3 length: 14 amino acids. The V gene end was trimmed by 3 bases and the J gene end by 7 bases; junction bases not matched to a gene: 2. In DNA form, the CDR3 reads TGTGCCAGCAGTTTGGGACAGGGGGAAAATGAGCAGTTCTTC. As protein: CASSLGQGENEQFF.

This clonotype was observed many times. This chain connects TRBV18 to TRBJ2-4; D uncertain. V lost 2 bases and J lost 0, with 17 bases in between. Germline values: CDR1 KGHSH, CDR2 LQKENI. The CDR3 is 18 residues long. The CDR3: CASSPILQLPVAKNIQYF. The CDR3 DNA reads as TGTGCCAGCTCACCAATTCTACAGCTCCCCGTAGCCAAAAACATTCAGTACTTC.

This chain uses TRBV10-3 with TRBJ2-6, with 9 nucleotides matching TRBD1. Germline CDR1 ENHRY, CDR2 SYGVKD. The CDR3 is 18 amino acids. V was pared by 3 bases and J by 1 base, with 7 bases of the junction left unmatched. The CDR3 coding sequence is TGTGCCATCAGTGACCCCCGGGACAGGGTATCTGGGGCCAACGTCCTGACTTTC. Its translation is CAISDPRDRVSGANVLTF.

CDR3 in amino acids: CSASRGGISSTQYF. Written as DNA, the CDR3 is TGCAGTGCTAGTCGGGGGGGGATTTCATCGACCCAGTACTTC. V and J are TRBV20-1 and TRBJ2-5, with TRBD2 identical over 8 bases. This CDR3 region has 14 residues. CDR1 DFQATT and CDR2 SNEGSKA come from the germline V gene (reference sequence). The V and J ends lost 3 bases and 7 bases, in that order; junction bases with no gene match: 10.

This clonotype has at least ten counts. This rearrangement joins TRBV29-1 to TRBJ2-7; maybe TRBD1 (5 bases). V shed 1 base and J shed 3 bases, with 10 bases lying between them. CDR3 size: 13 residues. CDR1 is SQVTM, CDR2 ANQGSEA, per germline. The CDR3 nucleotides are TGCAGCGTTGAAGCAGGGAACAGCTACGAGCAGTACTTC. Its translation: CSVEAGNSYEQYF.

This clonotype showed up just a few times. The V and J genes are TRBV7-9 and TRBJ2-7; D remains ambiguous. V shed 5 bases and J shed 3 bases, with 8 bases lying between them. Germline V CDR1 and CDR2: SEHNR, FQNEAQ (reference sequence). The CDR3 has 12 amino acids. Here the CDR3 DNA reads TGTGCCAGCAGCACATCGTACTACGAGCAGTACTTC. Protein product: CASSTSYYEQYF.

This clonotype occurred once. With a much larger clone just one base away, this may be a read error. The chain is built from TRBV5-1 and TRBJ2-1; D not resolved. Trimming pared 4 bases from V and 10 bases from J, leaving 15 bases between. CDR3 length: 13 amino acids. The germline gives CDR1 SGHRS, CDR2 YFSETQ. CDR3 sequence (DNA): TGCGCCAGCAGCGATACAAGCAGGCGGGAGCAGTTCTTC. Amino acid sequence: CASSDTSRREQFF. The entire variable domain, with the rest obtained from reference TRBV5-1 and TRBJ2-1, is as follows: KAGVTQTPRYLIKTRGQQVTLSCSPISGHRSVSWYQQTPGQGLQFLFEYFSETQRNKGNFPGRFSGRQFSNSRSEMNVSTLELGDSALYLCASSDTSRREQFFGPGTRLTVL.

The chain is built from TRBV24-1 and TRBJ2-1, with D possibly being TRBD1 (5 bases). The germline CDR1 and CDR2 sequences are KGHDR and SFDVKD. The CDR3 consists of 13 residues. V lost 2 bases to trimming and J lost 7 bases, with 8 bases between them. Written as DNA, the CDR3 is TGTGCCACCAGTGATTCCGACAGAAATGAGCAGTTCTTC. It yields the protein CATSDSDRNEQFF.

This clonotype showed up many times. The V and J genes are TRBV18 and TRBJ1-1, with 7 nucleotides matching TRBD1. Germline CDR1 is KGHSH and CDR2 is LQKENI. V lost 8 bases to trimming and J lost 4 bases; unmatched junction nucleotides: 7. The length of the CDR3 is 13 residues. CDR3 region: CASTGNRGTEAFF. The CDR3 DNA is TGTGCCAGCACAGGGAACAGGGGCACTGAAGCTTTCTTT.

In this sample, this clonotype turned up many times. The V call is TRBV20-1, the J call TRBJ2-5; 10 nucleotides match TRBD1. Germline assignment: CDR1 DFQATT and CDR2 SNEGSKA (reference sequence). Trimming took 1 base from V and 4 from J; bases not matched to a gene: 0. The CDR3 has 13 residues. The CDR3 protein is CSARGTGGETQYF. CDR3 bases: TGCAGTGCTAGAGGGACAGGGGGAGAGACCCAGTACTTC.

This clonotype was observed at least ten times. V and J are TRBV6-5 and TRBJ1-1; TRBD1 is a possible D gene (5 bases). V lost 2 bases to trimming and J lost 7 bases, with 17 bases between them. The CDR3 consists of 15 residues. Germline V CDR1 and CDR2: MNHEY, SVGAGI. This CDR3 reads CASSYGSGRVGEAFF. In nucleotides, the CDR3 is TGTGCCAGCAGTTACGGATCGGGCAGGGTGGGTGAAGCTTTCTTT.

This clonotype was seen repeatedly, ten times or more. The chain employs TRBV20-1 and TRBJ2-5; the D gene is possibly TRBD2 (6 bases). V lost 3 bases and J lost 1, with 6 bases in between. Germline loops: CDR1 DFQATT, CDR2 SNEGSKA (reference sequence). This CDR3 has 12 residues. The CDR3 DNA is TGCAGTGCTAGGGGGGGCCAAGAGACCCAGTACTTC. Protein: CSARGGQETQYF.

In this sample, this clonotype turned up many times. The CDR3 nucleotides read TGTGCCAGCAGTGAAGCCAGTCGCGGGTTGAACACCGGGGAGCTGTTTTTT. Protein sequence: CASSEASRGLNTGELFF. The V gene is TRBV2, the J gene TRBJ2-2; a possible D gene is TRBD2 (5 bases). Germline CDR1 SNHLY, CDR2 FYNNEI. The CDR3 totals 17 residues. V lost 0 bases and J 1 base, leaving 12 bases between the germline ends.

This clonotype was recorded at least ten times. The chain combines TRBV6-5 with TRBJ2-7; TRBD1 aligns across 7 bases. Unmatched junction bases numbered 8, after V lost 2 bases and J lost 4 bases. Germline V gives CDR1 MNHEY, CDR2 SVGAGI. The CDR3 spans 15 residues. The CDR3 DNA reads as TGTGCCAGCAGTTACCCCGGTACAGGGGCATACGAGCAGTACTTC. It encodes CASSYPGTGAYEQYF.

This clonotype was found a few times. This rearrangement joins TRBV4-3 to TRBJ1-2; the D is unclear. The V gene lost 0 bases and the J gene lost 5 bases, with 13 bases spanning the gap. Germline V gene sequence: CDR1 LGHNA, CDR2 YSLEER. The CDR3 runs 15 residues. The CDR3 loop reads CASSQDPHQLYGYTF. The CDR3 DNA is TGCGCCAGCAGCCAAGATCCCCATCAATTGTATGGCTACACCTTC.

The J gene is TRBJ2-7, the V gene TRBV4-3, with D possibly matching TRBD2 (5 bases). Looked up from germline, CDR1 is LGHNA and CDR2 is YSLEER. Between the trimmed V and J ends, which lost 0 bases and 2 bases, there was a span of 17 bases. The CDR3 contains 17 residues. CDR3 sequence reads: CASSQEVASHNPYEQYF. As DNA, the CDR3 is TGCGCCAGCAGCCAAGAAGTTGCTAGCCACAACCCCTACGAGCAGTACTTC.

This clonotype was seen only a few times. The chain joins TRBV4-2 to TRBJ2-7, with D unclear. Germline lookup yields CDR1 LGHNA and CDR2 YNFKEQ. Trimming stripped 0 bases from V and 7 bases from J, with 7 bases between. The CDR3 is 12 amino acids. In DNA form, the CDR3 reads TGTGCCAGCAGCCAAGAATCAGGAGAGCAGTACTTC. This codes for CASSQESGEQYF.

This rearrangement joins TRBV11-2 to TRBJ2-7, with 9 bases that match TRBD1. The CDR3 contains 19 residues. Germline assignment: CDR1 SGHAT and CDR2 FQNNGV. J was trimmed by 2 bases and V by 4 bases; bases with no gene match: 18. The CDR3 here is CASSSTSFRGQGRTYEQYF. In DNA form, the CDR3 reads TGTGCCAGCAGCTCAACTAGCTTCAGGGGACAGGGTAGAACCTACGAGCAGTACTTC.

This clonotype has at least ten counts. The genes are TRBV27 and TRBJ1-1; tentative D call: TRBD1 (6 bases). Germline CDR1 and CDR2: MNHEY and SMNVEV (reference sequence). The CDR3 spans 16 residues. V was pared by 6 bases and J by 0 bases, with 17 bases between. CDR3 sequence: CASRTTLGHMNTEAFF. CDR3 nucleotides: TGTGCCAGCAGGACGACGCTGGGACATATGAACACTGAAGCTTTCTTT.

On this clonotype itself: Given a much more abundant clone one base away, this may be a read error. V and J are TRBV11-2 and TRBJ2-1; D tentatively fits TRBD1 or TRBD2 (6 bases each). Germline V gives CDR1 SGHAT, CDR2 FQNNGV. The CDR3 is made up of 14 amino acids. V lost 4 bases and J lost 6, with 13 bases in between. The CDR3: CASSSNRDCNEQFF. The CDR3 nucleotides read TGTGCCAGCAGCTCAAACAGGGACTGCAATGAGCAGTTCTTC.

The V call is TRBV20-1, the J call TRBJ1-5; D is possibly TRBD1 (5 bases). Trimming took 3 bases from V and 0 from J, leaving 18 bases between them. Germline V gene lookup returns CDR1 DFQATT and CDR2 SNEGSKA (reference sequence). This CDR3 has 17 amino acids. CDR3 sequence: CSASDVTETYSNQPQHF. DNA for the CDR3: TGCAGTGCTAGTGATGTGACAGAGACCTATAGCAATCAGCCCCAGCATTTT.

V and J are TRBV15 and TRBJ2-1, with D possibly being TRBD1 (5 bases). Germline loops: CDR1 LNHNV, CDR2 YYDKDF (reference sequence). Trimming stripped 8 bases from V and 0 bases from J, with 11 bases between. The CDR3 spans 14 residues. The CDR3 here is CATGAEGSYNEQFF. CDR3 DNA sequence: TGTGCCACCGGGGCCGAAGGCTCCTACAATGAGCAGTTCTTC. Based on the CDR3 plus reference TRBV15 and TRBJ2-1, the full variable domain is DAMVIQNPRYQVTQFGKPVTLSCSQTLNHNVMYWYQQKSSQAPKLLFHYYDKDFNNEADTPDNFQSRRPNTSFCFLDIRSPGLGDTAMYLCATGAEGSYNEQFFGPGTRLTVL.

This clonotype was counted between two and nine times. The CDR3 spells CASRGDTFNTEAFF. CDR3 nucleotide sequence: TGCGCCAGCAGGGGGGACACATTCAACACTGAAGCTTTCTTT. The chain carries TRBV5-1 and TRBJ1-1, with D maybe TRBD1 (6 bases). Deletions cut 5 bases from V and 2 bases from J, with 13 bases between. From germline, CDR1 is SGHRS and CDR2 YFSETQ. This CDR3 region has 14 residues.

Only a few counts were recorded for this clonotype. The chain couples TRBV20-1 to TRBJ2-1, with D perhaps given as TRBD1 or TRBD2 (5 bases each). The germline gives CDR1 DFQATT, CDR2 SNEGSKA (reference sequence). Between the trimmed V and J ends, which lost 0 bases and 7 bases, there was a span of 19 bases. The CDR3 totals 16 residues. The CDR3 DNA follows: TGCAGTGCTAGAGATCGAGGGGCCGCTATGAGGAATGAGCAGTTCTTC. This sequence encodes CSARDRGAAMRNEQFF.

The rearrangement uses TRBV20-1 and TRBJ1-2; D remains ambiguous. Germline CDR1 reads DFQATT; CDR2 reads SNEGSKA (reference sequence). The CDR3 loop spans 13 amino acids. V lost 3 bases and J lost 5, with 13 bases in between. The CDR3 region is CSASLPEDYGYTF. As DNA, the CDR3 is TGCAGTGCTAGCCTCCCGGAGGATTATGGCTACACCTTC.